The rows below give T cell receptor beta chains drawn from one sample of a study of cytomegalovirus exposure and HLA in healthy donors. Using immunoSEQ multiplex PCR, the repertoire was profiled, and TCRdb retains in-frame clones only, with some absent. The table includes some 150,000 clones, about four fifths detected once. The sequencing sample was made of PBMCs. The receptors derive from a man between 50 and 59 years old in good health and CMV-seropositive. Both conserved end residues are trimmed from each CDR3. A D gene is named only where the DNA matches it firmly. Clone sizes are given selectively: once, few, many, or a class where the clone is expanded.

>.|TRBJ1-3|TRBV29-1|.
SVVQGLGNTIY
>TRBD1|TRBJ2-7|TRBV20-1|.
SLGQGYEQY
>TRBD2|TRBJ2-1|TRBV7-8|.
ASSTTSGSSNEQF
>.|TRBJ1-5|TRBV19|.
ASSIRKGVANQPQH
>.|TRBJ1-1|TRBV13|.
ASRRVSTEAF
>.|TRBJ2-3|TRBV7-9|few
ASSLTRQQDTQY
>.|TRBJ1-1|TRBV30|.
AWSGLALGDKDLSEAF
>TRBD2|TRBJ2-1|TRBV11-3|.
ASSLGTSGRVNEQF
>TRBD1|TRBJ1-4|TRBV6-1|.
ASRTSGTGDEKLF
>.|TRBJ1-2|TRBV28|.
ASSYVGQNYGYT
>TRBD2|TRBJ2-1|TRBV4-1|few
ASRQGAETSGSYEQF
>.|TRBJ1-6|TRBV7-9|few
ASSLDSAHSPLH
>TRBD1|TRBJ2-3|TRBV5-4|once
ASSLGGQGATDTQY
>TRBD2|TRBJ2-3|TRBV11-2|once
ASSPRLVAGMTDTQY
>.|TRBJ2-2|TRBV7-8|.
ASSSIVNTGELF
>.|TRBJ2-7|TRBV2|.
ASWKETSSYEQY
>TRBD1|TRBJ1-1|TRBV18|.
ASSVGGGGASVNTEAF
>TRBD2|TRBJ2-2|TRBV28|.
ASSFVGRDTGELF
>.|TRBJ1-6|TRBV15|.
ATSSTVNNSPLH
>.|TRBJ1-1|TRBV4-2|few
ASSQGGYTEAF
>.|TRBJ1-2|TRBV5-4|.
ASSVRGNYGYT
>.|TRBJ2-5|TRBV5-6|.
ASSLRQQETQY
>TRBD1|TRBJ1-6|TRBV7-9|.
ASSLVQGARNSPLH
>TRBD1|TRBJ1-1|TRBV5-4|.
ASSAPTGANTEAF
>.|TRBJ1-1|TRBV11-2|few
ASSRHDTEAF
>TRBD1|TRBJ1-5|TRBV7-9|.
ASSSLTGGLNQPQH
>.|TRBJ2-5|TRBV7-8|.
ASERETQY
>.|TRBJ2-7|TRBV5-4|.
ASSLRGRGDEQY
>.|TRBJ2-3|TRBV5-1|.
ASSVSRRDTQY
>.|TRBJ2-1|TRBV5-1|.
ASSHRGAWNEQF
>.|TRBJ2-5|TRBV5-6|.
ASSSIRGGETQY
>TRBD1|TRBJ1-5|TRBV5-5|.
ASSLTDRGRQPQH
>TRBD1|TRBJ1-5|TRBV19|.
ASSNGQGARNQPQH
>.|TRBJ1-4|TRBV7-9|.
SSSFDRTEKLF
>TRBD2|TRBJ2-2|TRBV5-4|.
ASSWASGRAATGELF
>.|TRBJ2-5|TRBV2|.
ASGGRGQTQY
>.|TRBJ2-7|TRBV5-1|.
ASSSPLYEQY
>.|TRBJ1-2|TRBV10-3|.
AISVQGTDYGYT
>.|TRBJ1-1|TRBV5-1|.
ASSLEGRATEAF
>TRBD1|TRBJ2-3|TRBV5-4|.
ASSLRQGASDTQY
>TRBD1|TRBJ1-5|TRBV30|.
AWSPGQGGQPQH
>TRBD1|TRBJ1-2|TRBV5-4|.
ASSLTGSYGYT
>TRBD1|TRBJ1-2|TRBV18|.
ASSPVPPTGSNYGYT
>.|TRBJ2-1|TRBV27|once
ASSLSGLVSYNEQF
>.|TRBJ2-3|TRBV18|few
ASSPEGGGGSDTQY
>.|TRBJ2-5|TRBV28|.
ASTRGQETQY
>TRBD1|TRBJ1-6|TRBV5-4|.
ASSLRTGDSPLH